This entry is about one T cell receptor (delta chain). Antigen specificity is unknown. No DNA is shown, since the ends of the CDR3 on it are uncertain; the CDR3 is the one TCRdb lists. The sample comes from a study of Vδ1+ human thymocytes. Germline values: CDR1 TSWWSYY, CDR2 QGS. The CDR3 sequence runs 11 residues, both termini included. RNA was extracted from the cells and then reverse transcribed. Pooled V-gene forward primers with one constant-region reverse primer generated the CDR3 amplicons by multiplex PCR. TCRdb called clones anew from the multiplex PCR reads with CATT. This table holds more than 50,000 delta-chain clones, approximately 16% found once. Study-wide findings and caveats: Despite high sort purity, about 20% of thymic T cell receptor delta sequences were Vdelta2. Highly polyclonal TRG and TRD repertoires with Gaussian CDR3 length distributions appeared in thymus.

Sorted Vdelta1+ thymocytes were about 96% to 99.6% pure. Input material: Vdelta1+ gamma-delta thymocytes from the thymus. Subset described: FACS-sorted CD3+ TCRalphabeta- TCRVdelta1+ TCRVdelta2- thymocytes. This receptor was identified in a girl under three years old who had congenital heart surgery. V and J are TRDV1 and TRDJ1. The CDR3 spells CALGDWAKLIF.